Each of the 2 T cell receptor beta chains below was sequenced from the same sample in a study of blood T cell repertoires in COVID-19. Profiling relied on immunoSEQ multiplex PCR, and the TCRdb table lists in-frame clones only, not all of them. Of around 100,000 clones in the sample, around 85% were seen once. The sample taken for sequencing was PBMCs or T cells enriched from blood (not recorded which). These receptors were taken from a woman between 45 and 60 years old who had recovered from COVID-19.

CDR3 sequence: CASRYYRGGTDTQYF. For the CDR3, the DNA is TGTGCCAGCAGATATTACAGGGGGGGCACAGATACGCAGTATTTT. The chain recombines TRBV27 with TRBJ2-3; TRBD1 matches 8 bases. From germline, CDR1 is MNHEY and CDR2 SMNVEV (reference sequence). The CDR3 is 15 residues long. J lost 1 base, V lost 6 bases, and 6 bases had no gene match.

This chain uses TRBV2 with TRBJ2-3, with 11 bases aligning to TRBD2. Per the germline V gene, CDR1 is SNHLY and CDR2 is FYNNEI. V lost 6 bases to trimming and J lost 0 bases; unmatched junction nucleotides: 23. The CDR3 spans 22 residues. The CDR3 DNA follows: TGTGCCAGCAGCGACACACCGGACCCGACTAGCGGGGAATTTGCTAGCACAGATACGCAGTATTTT. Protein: CASSDTPDPTSGEFASTDTQYF.